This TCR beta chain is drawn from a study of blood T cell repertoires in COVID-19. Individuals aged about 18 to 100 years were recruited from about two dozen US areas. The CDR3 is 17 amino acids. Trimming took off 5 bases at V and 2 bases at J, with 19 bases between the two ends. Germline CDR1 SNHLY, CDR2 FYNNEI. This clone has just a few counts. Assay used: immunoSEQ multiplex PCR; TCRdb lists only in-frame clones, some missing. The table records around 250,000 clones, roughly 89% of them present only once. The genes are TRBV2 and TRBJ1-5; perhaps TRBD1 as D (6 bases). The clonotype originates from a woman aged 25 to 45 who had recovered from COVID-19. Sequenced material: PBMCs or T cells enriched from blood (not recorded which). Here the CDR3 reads CASSHLQGKYGNQPQHF. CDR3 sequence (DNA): TGTGCCAGCAGTCACCTTCAGGGGAAATATGGCAATCAGCCCCAGCATTTT.